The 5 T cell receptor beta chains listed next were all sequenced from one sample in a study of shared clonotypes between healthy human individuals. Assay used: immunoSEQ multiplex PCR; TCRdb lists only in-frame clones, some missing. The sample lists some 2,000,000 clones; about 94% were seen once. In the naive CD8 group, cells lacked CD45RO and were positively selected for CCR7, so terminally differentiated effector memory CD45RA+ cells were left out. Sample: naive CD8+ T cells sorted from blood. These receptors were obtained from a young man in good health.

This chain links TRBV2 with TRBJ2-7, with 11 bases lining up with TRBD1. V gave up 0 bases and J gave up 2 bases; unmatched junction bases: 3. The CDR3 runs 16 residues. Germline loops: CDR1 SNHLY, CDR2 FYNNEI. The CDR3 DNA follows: TGTGCCAGCAGTGAAGCGCAGGGACAGGGGGCCTACGAGCAGTACTTC. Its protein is CASSEAQGQGAYEQYF.

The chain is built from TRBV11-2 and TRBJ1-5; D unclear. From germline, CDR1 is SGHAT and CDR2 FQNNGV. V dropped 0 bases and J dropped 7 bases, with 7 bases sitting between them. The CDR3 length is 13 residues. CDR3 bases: TGTGCCAGCAGCTTAGATCCCCAGCAGCCCCAGCATTTT. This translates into CASSLDPQQPQHF.

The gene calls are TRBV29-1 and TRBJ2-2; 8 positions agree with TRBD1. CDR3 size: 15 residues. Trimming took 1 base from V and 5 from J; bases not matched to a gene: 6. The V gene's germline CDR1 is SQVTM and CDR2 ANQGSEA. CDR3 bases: TGCAGCGTTGAAGTTCTCACAGGGGGGACCGGGGAGCTGTTTTTT. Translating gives CSVEVLTGGTGELFF.

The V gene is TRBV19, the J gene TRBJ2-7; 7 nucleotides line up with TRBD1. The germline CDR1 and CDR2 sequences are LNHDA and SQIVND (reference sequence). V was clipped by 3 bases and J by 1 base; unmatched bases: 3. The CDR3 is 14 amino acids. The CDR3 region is CASSMKGASYEQYF. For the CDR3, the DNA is TGTGCCAGTAGTATGAAGGGGGCGTCCTACGAGCAGTACTTC.

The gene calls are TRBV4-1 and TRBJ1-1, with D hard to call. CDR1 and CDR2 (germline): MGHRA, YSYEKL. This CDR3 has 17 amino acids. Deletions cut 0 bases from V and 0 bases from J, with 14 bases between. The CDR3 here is CASSQDEGYPMNTEAFF. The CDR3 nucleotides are TGCGCCAGCAGCCAAGATGAGGGTTACCCTATGAACACTGAAGCTTTCTTT.